This T cell receptor beta chain was obtained from a study of T-cell reconstitution after alpha-beta-depleted transplantation in children (dated by TCRdb to the mid-2010s). With respect to the entire study: T-cell immune reconstitution after TCRalphabeta/CD19-depleted allogeneic hematopoietic cell transplantation in children was quantitatively tracked in the study by means of TCR repertoire profiling. Results the study describes overall, beyond this receptor: In some patients, the high TCRbeta diversity seen at day 60 was put down to recipient T cells and intrathymic progenitors that had survived conditioning. The frequencies of hyperexpanded clones fell over the following months, and after one year, T-cell counts and TCRbeta diversity were mostly attributed to newly produced T cells. Apparently early alphabetaT-cell count recovery about two months after transplant reportedly relied on only several hundred rapidly expanded clones derived from non-depleted graft cells.

Concerning this clonotype: Its specific antigen is unknown. A read error is possible here, since a much larger clone lies one base away.

V is reduced by 6 bases and J by 6 bases, leaving a spacing of 12 bases between them. The CDR3 measures 12 amino acids from cysteine to phenylalanine. The entry retains the CDR3 DNA only, 36 bases that are in frame from base 1. The library was made by PCR. The sample was run on an Illumina HiSeq 2500. TCR libraries were prepared with molecular barcoding, using unique molecular identifiers to normalize TCRbeta repertoire quantification. TCRdb passed the public sequencing reads through fastp at Q25 and MiXCR, retaining productive beta sequences. Each entry merges the rows of one CDR3 protein and shows their most common DNA and genes. The sample table holds hundreds of thousands of distinct CDR3 sequences, of which approximately 14% were seen once. Of the sample, 0.79% falls within the top ten clones. The sample's treatment or condition, from its label and the paper: allogeneic hematopoietic cell transplantation with graft depleted of TCRalphabeta T cells and CD19 B cells. Transplant recipients were children who received TCRalphabeta/CD19-depleted allogeneic hematopoietic cell grafts.

The rearranged segments are TRBV12-3 or TRBV12-4 and TRBJ2-7; the D region possibly corresponds to TRBD2 (6 bases align). The receptor's source is a girl aged 2 to 10 with congenital amegakaryocytic thrombocytopenia, due to receive a stem cell transplant. Source: PBMCs, taken before TCRalphabeta/CD19-depleted stem cell transplant. The CDR3 here reads CASRGLPFEQYF. The nucleotides read TGTGCCAGCAGGGGACTTCCCTTCGAGCAGTACTTC.